These 4 T cell receptor beta chains were sequenced from one sample in a study of blood T cell repertoires in COVID-19. Only in-frame clones appear in the TCRdb table, and some are missing; sequencing was by immunoSEQ multiplex PCR. The sample records 310,000 or so clones, around nine tenths being singletons. Specimen: peripheral blood. Receptors originate from a man aged 45 to 65 with active or convalescent COVID-19.

The J gene is TRBJ2-2, the V gene TRBV18, with 7 positions matching TRBD1. The CDR3 runs 14 residues. The germline gives CDR1 KGHSH, CDR2 LQKENI. With 4 bases clipped from V and 7 bases from J, the junction kept 6 bases outside the gene matches. CDR3 nucleotides: TGTGCCAGCTCACAGACAGGGTTGGACGGGGAGCTGTTTTTT. Translating gives CASSQTGLDGELFF.

The chain carries TRBV2 and TRBJ1-2; 10 bases are a match to TRBD1. Germline V gene lookup returns CDR1 SNHLY and CDR2 FYNNEI. With 4 bases clipped from V and 3 bases from J, the junction kept 2 bases outside the gene matches. CDR3 size: 14 residues. The CDR3 here is CASSGQGADYGYTF. CDR3 sequence (DNA): TGTGCCAGCAGTGGACAGGGGGCGGACTATGGCTACACCTTC.

The chain employs TRBV29-1 and TRBJ1-3, with D tentatively TRBD1 (6 bases). This CDR3 spans 11 amino acids. CDR1 SQVTM and CDR2 ANQGSEA come from the germline V gene. Trimming pared 6 bases from V and 7 bases from J, leaving 10 bases between. In nucleotides, the CDR3 is TGCAGCGTGGACAGTCTCAACACCATATATTTT. Protein: CSVDSLNTIYF.

In its sample, this clone was seen once. The V and J genes are TRBV28 and TRBJ1-3; TRBD1 agrees at 8 bases. With 6 bases clipped from V and 2 bases from J, the junction kept 9 bases outside the gene matches. The CDR3 is made up of 16 amino acids. Looked up from germline, CDR1 is MDHEN and CDR2 is SYDVKM. The CDR3 nucleotides read TGTGCCAGCAGGTGGCGTGACAGGGGCCCTGGAAACACCATATATTTT. It specifies CASRWRDRGPGNTIYF.